This T cell receptor (beta chain) was recovered during a study of T-cell reconstitution after alpha-beta-depleted transplantation in children. Study-wide results and limits: T-cell counts and diversity at one year following transplant were attributed mainly to newly produced T cells. It was reported that alpha-beta T cells came from several hundred expanded graft clones (about two months after transplant). High day-60 TCRbeta diversity in some patients came from surviving recipient T cells and thymic progenitors.

This clonotype came up many times. Antigen unknown. V was shortened by 0 bases and J by 2 bases, with 12 bases between the two germline ends. Germline assignment: CDR1 SGHRS and CDR2 YFSETQ. CDR3 size: 16 residues. Preparation of the TCRbeta library used unique molecular identifiers. One entry per CDR3 protein, called by TCRdb with MiXCR from the PCR reads. The sample contains approximately 630,000 distinct CDR3 sequences, over 10% of which appear only once. The V call is TRBV5-1, the J call TRBJ1-5, with a weak D call TRBD1 (5 bases). The sequenced sample was PBMCs, obtained before TCRalphabeta/CD19-depleted stem cell transplant. The sequence was obtained from a girl aged 2-10 years with congenital amegakaryocytic thrombocytopenia, due to receive a stem cell transplant. CDR3 amino acids: CASSLEATEGNQPQHF. DNA for the CDR3: TGCGCCAGCAGCTTGGAAGCGACAGAGGGCAATCAGCCCCAGCATTTT.